This is a list of T cell receptor beta chains from one sample in a study of cytomegalovirus exposure and HLA in healthy donors. Assay used: immunoSEQ multiplex PCR; TCRdb lists only in-frame clones, some missing. In the table there are roughly 170,000 clones, around 82% of which are singletons. Sequenced sample: PBMCs. The receptors derive from a male donor in good health and CMV-seronegative. Each CDR3 is given with its conserved first and last residue. The order of the fields is J gene, V gene, D gene, clone size, CDR3 protein, CDR3 DNA. D genes are given only for firm matches. Clone size is shown for a subset of rows, as once, few, many or a class of expanded clone.

TRBJ2-1,TRBV4-2,-,-,CASSLVANNEQFF,TGTGCCAGCAGCCTTGTGGCAAACAATGAGCAGTTCTTC
TRBJ2-3,TRBV5-8,-,once,CASSGGGRRADTQYF,TGTGCCAGCAGCGGGGGAGGTAGAAGGGCAGATACGCAGTATTTT
TRBJ1-2,TRBV19,TRBD1,-,CASSIEVGQGYGYTF,TGTGCCAGTAGTATAGAGGTGGGACAGGGGTATGGCTACACCTTC
TRBJ1-5,TRBV6-5,-,-,CASGRGVGQPQHF,TGTGCCTCCGGGAGGGGGGTTGGCCAGCCCCAGCATTTT
TRBJ1-1,TRBV7-3,-,-,CASSLTYNGDTEAFF,TGTGCCAGCAGCTTAACATATAATGGAGACACTGAAGCTTTCTTT
TRBJ1-2,TRBV6-5,-,-,CASRGPGQVWGYTF,TGTGCCAGCAGGGGCCCAGGGCAGGTTTGGGGCTACACCTTC
TRBJ1-1,TRBV29-1,-,-,CSALQGTEAFF,TGCAGCGCCTTACAGGGCACTGAAGCTTTCTTT
TRBJ2-7,TRBV7-6,-,-,CASSSTYRAHEQYF,TGTGCCAGCAGCTCTACGTACAGGGCCCACGAGCAGTACTTC
TRBJ2-2,TRBV9,TRBD2,-,CASSAARLAGLNTGELFF,TGTGCCAGCAGCGCAGCAAGGCTAGCGGGACTGAACACCGGGGAGCTGTTTTTT
TRBJ2-7,TRBV19,-,few,CASSTRQESSYEQYF,TGTGCCAGTAGTACACGACAGGAAAGCTCCTACGAGCAGTACTTC
TRBJ1-4,TRBV20-1,-,-,CSARQGEKLFF,TGCAGTGCTAGACAGGGTGAAAAACTGTTTTTT
TRBJ2-6,TRBV19,-,-,CASSMTVTGANVLTF,TGTGCCAGTAGTATGACAGTTACTGGGGCCAACGTCCTGACTTTC
TRBJ2-5,TRBV6-1,TRBD2,-,CASSELAGGQETQYF,TGTGCCAGCAGTGAACTAGCGGGAGGGCAAGAGACCCAGTACTTC
TRBJ2-1,TRBV18,TRBD2,few,CASSQTSGGYNEQFF,TGTGCCAGCTCACAGACTAGCGGGGGCTACAATGAGCAGTTCTTC
TRBJ2-2,TRBV7-8,-,-,CASSLSIQNTGELFF,TGTGCCAGCAGCCTAAGTATTCAGAACACCGGGGAGCTGTTTTTT
TRBJ1-1,TRBV27,-,-,CATTRGRGDTEAFF,TGTGCCACTACCAGGGGACGGGGGGACACTGAAGCTTTCTTT
TRBJ2-7,TRBV7-8,TRBD2,-,CASSRPGTAGTSGSYEQYF,TGTGCCAGCAGCCGCCCGGGGACGGCCGGGACTAGCGGATCCTACGAGCAGTACTTC
TRBJ1-2,TRBV6-1,-,-,CASSSRAGPAYGYTF,TGTGCCAGCAGTAGTCGCGCGGGGCCGGCCTATGGCTACACCTTC
TRBJ2-2,TRBV28,TRBD1,-,CASSFGDRASNTGELFF,TGTGCCAGCAGTTTCGGGGACAGGGCGTCGAACACCGGGGAGCTGTTTTTT
TRBJ1-5,TRBV7-2,-,-,CASRSSNQPQHF,TGTGCCAGCAGGAGTAGCAATCAGCCCCAGCATTTT
TRBJ2-1,TRBV27,-,-,CASSVLGNEQFF,TGTGCCAGCAGTGTCCTCGGGAATGAGCAGTTCTTC
TRBJ2-5,TRBV5-1,TRBD1,once,CASSGRDRKETQYF,TGCGCCAGCAGCGGACGGGACAGAAAAGAGACCCAGTACTTC
TRBJ1-5,TRBV7-3,-,-,CASSQGRNQPQHF,TGTGCCAGCAGCCAGGGGCGGAATCAGCCCCAGCATTTT
TRBJ2-1,TRBV29-1,-,-,CSVEEVGNEQFF,TGCAGCGTTGAGGAGGTGGGGAATGAGCAGTTCTTC
TRBJ1-4,TRBV4-1,TRBD1,-,CASSTQGTATNEKLFF,TGCGCCAGCAGCACCCAGGGGACAGCAACTAATGAAAAACTGTTTTTT
TRBJ2-3,TRBV11-2,TRBD2,once,CASSSSPPLAGGLADTQYF,TGTGCCAGCAGTTCAAGCCCCCCCCTAGCGGGGGGGCTTGCAGATACGCAGTATTTT
TRBJ2-3,TRBV4-1,TRBD1,-,CASSHTSLRTGDLNTQYF,TGCGCCAGCAGCCATACTAGCCTTAGGACAGGGGATTTGAATACGCAGTATTTT
TRBJ2-1,TRBV7-2,TRBD2,-,CASSAGLAGGGEQFF,TGTGCCAGCAGCGCGGGACTAGCGGGGGGCGGAGAGCAGTTCTTC
TRBJ2-1,TRBV5-4,TRBD2,-,CASSPGGVVFEQFF,TGTGCCAGCAGCCCCGGGGGGGTGGTGTTTGAGCAGTTCTTC
TRBJ2-1,TRBV11-3,TRBD2,-,CASSPGLAANEQFF,TGTGCCAGCAGCCCAGGACTAGCGGCCAATGAGCAGTTCTTC
TRBJ1-2,TRBV29-1,TRBD1,-,CSVGTGTSYGYTF,TGCAGCGTGGGGACAGGGACCTCCTATGGCTACACCTTC
TRBJ2-5,TRBV18,-,-,CASSVTEETQYF,TGTGCCAGCTCAGTTACTGAAGAGACCCAGTACTTC
TRBJ2-7,TRBV27,TRBD1,-,CASSSIWDSSYEQYF,TGTGCCAGCAGTTCTATATGGGACAGTTCCTACGAGCAGTACTTC
TRBJ2-7,TRBV6-1,-,-,CASRTVEQYF,TGTGCCAGCAGGACTGTCGAGCAGTACTTC
TRBJ2-5,TRBV5-6,-,-,CASSLGDFQETQYF,TGTGCCAGCAGCTTGGGTGACTTTCAAGAGACCCAGTACTTC
TRBJ1-1,TRBV5-4,-,-,CASSSLTGNTEAFF,TGTGCCAGCAGCTCGTTGACGGGGAACACTGAAGCTTTCTTT
TRBJ2-7,TRBV5-1,TRBD1,-,CASSLEGTGPYEQYF,TGCGCCAGCAGCTTGGAAGGGACAGGACCCTACGAGCAGTACTTC
TRBJ2-7,TRBV6-1,-,once,CASRYREPYEQYF,TGTGCCAGCAGATACAGGGAACCCTACGAGCAGTACTTC
TRBJ2-7,TRBV5-1,TRBD1,-,CASSVPGTESYEQYF,TGCGCCAGCAGCGTACCCGGGACAGAATCTTACGAGCAGTACTTC